Listed below are T cell receptor beta chains from one sample, sequenced in a study of shared clonotypes between healthy human individuals. Profiling relied on immunoSEQ multiplex PCR, and the TCRdb table lists in-frame clones only, not all of them. The table includes roughly 2 million clones, around 95% detected once. Sequenced material: naive CD4+ T cells sorted from blood. The receptors derive from a man in his late teens or twenties in good health. CDR3s include the opening cysteine and the closing phenylalanine or tryptophan. The D gene is left open where the match is weak. Clone size appears in some rows only: once, few, many, or a class for an expanded clone.

cdr3_nt | cdr3_aa | j_call | d_call | v_call | clone_size
TGTGCCAGCAGCTTGAGGCCCCCCTTTAGGGGCGGGCAGCCCCAGCATTTT | CASSLRPPFRGGQPQHF | TRBJ1-5 | NA | TRBV7-3 | NA
TGTGCCAGCAGTGATGGACAGGGGCGCTATAGCAATCAGCCCCAGCATTTT | CASSDGQGRYSNQPQHF | TRBJ1-5 | TRBD1 | TRBV28 | NA
TGTGCCAGCAGCTGGGGAGAACAGCCCCAGCATTTT | CASSWGEQPQHF | TRBJ1-5 | NA | TRBV7-9 | NA
TGTGCCAGCAGCTTAGCGGGAGGGGGGTTTAACAATGAGCAGTTCTTC | CASSLAGGGFNNEQFF | TRBJ2-1 | NA | TRBV7-9 | NA
TGTGCCAGCTCACCACCGTCAGGATCCTACGAGCAGTACTTC | CASSPPSGSYEQYF | TRBJ2-7 | NA | TRBV18 | once
TGCGCCAGCCCCGCCGGCTCTGGGGCCAACGTCCTGACTTTC | CASPAGSGANVLTF | TRBJ2-6 | NA | TRBV10-2 | NA
TGTGCCGCAGCCCCCCAAATAAACTATGGCTACACCTTC | CAAAPQINYGYTF | TRBJ1-2 | NA | TRBV28 | NA
TGTGCCAGCAGCCAAACAACAGGGTTGATTGGAAACACCATATATTTT | CASSQTTGLIGNTIYF | TRBJ1-3 | NA | TRBV4-2 | NA
TGTGCCAGCAGCCGGCCAGAGGGGCCCTACAATGAGCAGTTCTTC | CASSRPEGPYNEQFF | TRBJ2-1 | NA | TRBV6-5 | NA
TGTGCCAGCAGCCCCGGGACCGAATGGGGCGAGCAGTACTTC | CASSPGTEWGEQYF | TRBJ2-7 | NA | TRBV5-4 | NA
TGCGCCAGCAGTGACTCCGGGACAGGAGAAACCGAGCAGTACTTC | CASSDSGTGETEQYF | TRBJ2-7 | TRBD1 | TRBV10-1 | NA
TGTGCCAGCAGTCCCTGGACAGAGAACTACGGGCAGTACTTC | CASSPWTENYGQYF | TRBJ2-7 | NA | TRBV6-5 | once
TGTGCCAGCAGTTTAACGGGACCCCCGGGGAACAATGAGCAGTTCTTC | CASSLTGPPGNNEQFF | TRBJ2-1 | NA | TRBV27 | NA
TGTGCCACTAGCGGGGGGCGGGCAGATACGCAGTATTTT | CATSGGRADTQYF | TRBJ2-3 | TRBD2 | TRBV10-3 | NA
TGCGCCAGCAGCATCTCGGCAGGCCGGATTGAAAAACTGTTTTTT | CASSISAGRIEKLFF | TRBJ1-4 | NA | TRBV5-1 | NA
TGCGCCAGCAGCAGGACTAGCGGCCAAGAGACCCAGTACTTC | CASSRTSGQETQYF | TRBJ2-5 | TRBD2 | TRBV5-1 | NA
TGTGCCAGCAGTTTAGGACAGGCCCACGGTCAGCCCCAGCATTTT | CASSLGQAHGQPQHF | TRBJ1-5 | TRBD1 | TRBV28 | NA
TGTGCCAGCAGCTTATCGGGAGTTACTACAGATACGCAGTATTTT | CASSLSGVTTDTQYF | TRBJ2-3 | NA | TRBV9 | NA
TGTGCCAGCAGGACTAGCGGGAGCACAGATACGCAGTATTTT | CASRTSGSTDTQYF | TRBJ2-3 | TRBD2 | TRBV6-6 | NA
TGCGCCAGCAAGGCAGGGACCGCGAACACTGAAGCTTTCTTT | CASKAGTANTEAFF | TRBJ1-1 | NA | TRBV5-1 | NA
TGTGCCAGCAGCCAAGTTCCGGGACTTGAGAATGAGCAGTTCTTC | CASSQVPGLENEQFF | TRBJ2-1 | NA | TRBV4-2 | NA
TGTGCCAGCAGCTTATTTGTCGGGACCCTAACCGGGGAGCTGTTTTTT | CASSLFVGTLTGELFF | TRBJ2-2 | NA | TRBV7-6 | once